A selection of T cell receptor beta chains follows, all from one sample in a study of CD8 T cells in Susac syndrome. Each CDR3 protein is one row after TCRdb ran MiXCR on the immunoSEQ multiplex PCR reads. This table holds about 140,000 distinct CDR3 sequences, 94% found once. The sequenced material came from CD8+ T cells from PBMCs. These receptors were collected from a human donor in good health. Both conserved end residues are part of each CDR3. Fields, in order: clone size, J gene, CDR3 length, D gene, V gene, CDR3 protein, CDR3 DNA. A D gene is named only where the DNA matches it firmly. The size field is filled for only some rows; it gives once, few, many or a size class.

. TRBJ1-4 15 . TRBV15 CATSGQRPVGEKLFF TGTGCCACCAGCGGACAAAGACCCGTAGGTGAAAAACTGTTTTTT
. TRBJ2-7 15 TRBD1 TRBV3-1 CASSPGTGSPYEQYF TGTGCCAGCAGCCCCGGGACAGGGAGCCCCTACGAGCAGTACTTC
. TRBJ1-1 9 . TRBV27 CARYTEAFF TGTGCCAGGTACACTGAAGCTTTCTTT
. TRBJ1-2 13 TRBD1 TRBV27 CASSSGTGGGYTF TGTGCCAGCAGTTCGGGGACAGGGGGCGGCTACACCTTC
. TRBJ1-2 12 TRBD1 TRBV27 CASRDRGAGYTF TGTGCCAGCAGGGACAGGGGGGCTGGCTACACCTTC
. TRBJ2-2 16 TRBD2 TRBV9 CASSASGSLNTGELFF TGTGCCAGCAGCGCTAGCGGGAGCCTGAACACCGGGGAGCTGTTTTTT
. TRBJ2-1 15 TRBD2 TRBV29-1 CSVEGGLAGADEQFF TGCAGCGTTGAAGGTGGACTAGCGGGAGCCGATGAGCAGTTCTTC
. TRBJ1-3 15 . TRBV29-1 CSVDGHSDSGNTIYF TGCAGCGTTGACGGGCACAGCGACTCTGGAAACACCATATATTTT
. TRBJ2-1 16 TRBD2 TRBV7-9 CASSPSSGRASSEQFF TGTGCCAGCAGCCCGTCCAGCGGGAGGGCCTCTAGTGAGCAGTTCTTC
. TRBJ2-7 18 TRBD2 TRBV20-1 CSARAPGTSGISSYEQYF TGCAGTGCTAGAGCACCCGGGACTAGCGGGATAAGCTCCTACGAGCAGTACTTC
. TRBJ2-7 17 TRBD2 TRBV20-1 CSARDWRRERGSYEQYF TGCAGTGCTAGAGATTGGCGGCGGGAGAGGGGCTCCTACGAGCAGTACTTC
few TRBJ2-7 13 . TRBV4-1 CASSQLQLHEQYF TGCGCCAGCAGCCAGTTACAGCTCCACGAGCAGTACTTC
. TRBJ2-6 16 TRBD1 TRBV27 CASGRGQGSGANVLTF TGTGCCAGCGGGAGGGGACAGGGCTCTGGGGCCAACGTCCTGACTTTC
. TRBJ1-4 14 . TRBV13 CASSPRSGDEKLFF TGTGCCAGCAGCCCCCGGTCAGGGGATGAAAAACTGTTTTTT
once TRBJ2-7 15 TRBD2 TRBV28 CASSFDPGGPYEQYF TGTGCCAGCAGTTTCGATCCGGGAGGGCCTTACGAGCAGTACTTC
. TRBJ2-2 15 TRBD2 TRBV20-1 CSATGAGAGTGELFF TGCAGTGCCACCGGAGCGGGAGCGGGAACCGGGGAGCTGTTTTTT
. TRBJ2-2 14 TRBD2 TRBV29-1 CSVDPGLESGELFF TGCAGCGTTGATCCGGGACTAGAATCCGGGGAGCTGTTTTTT
. TRBJ2-5 16 . TRBV28 CASSSNMWGLRETQYF TGTGCCAGCAGTTCTAACATGTGGGGGCTAAGGGAGACCCAGTACTTC
. TRBJ2-7 13 TRBD1 TRBV2 CASSEEDRAEQYF TGTGCCAGCAGTGAAGAGGACAGGGCCGAGCAGTACTTC
. TRBJ2-7 14 TRBD1 TRBV27 CASSSRDRESEQYF TGTGCCAGCAGTTCCCGGGACAGGGAGTCCGAGCAGTACTTC
. TRBJ2-7 12 . TRBV7-9 CSSSLLSYEQYF TGTTCCAGCAGCCTCCTTTCCTACGAGCAGTACTTC
. TRBJ1-2 13 . TRBV27 CASSLQGGYGYTF TGTGCCAGCAGTTTACAGGGTGGCTATGGCTACACCTTC
. TRBJ2-2 15 TRBD1 TRBV25-1 CASSEGQRNTGELFF TGTGCCAGCAGTGAGGGACAGAGGAACACCGGGGAGCTGTTTTTT
. TRBJ2-5 13 . TRBV28 CASSLLLQETQYF TGTGCCAGCAGTTTGTTACTCCAAGAGACCCAGTACTTC
. TRBJ1-1 12 . TRBV2 CASLLGRTEAFF TGTGCCAGCCTCTTAGGGCGGACTGAAGCTTTCTTT
. TRBJ2-7 13 . TRBV29-1 CSAVAGLDDEQYF TGCAGCGCCGTTGCTGGGCTAGACGACGAGCAGTACTTC
. TRBJ1-5 16 . TRBV20-1 CSARDLGDPGSQPQHF TGCAGTGCTAGAGATCTGGGTGACCCAGGGAGTCAGCCCCAGCATTTT
once TRBJ2-7 13 . TRBV29-1 CSVVGGRAYEQYF TGCAGCGTTGTGGGGGGCCGGGCCTACGAGCAGTACTTC
. TRBJ1-2 12 . TRBV30 CAYPDSGYGYTF TGTGCCTATCCGGACAGTGGCTATGGCTACACCTTC
. TRBJ2-3 15 . TRBV28 CASSYTGIGTDTQYF TGTGCCAGCAGTTATACAGGGATAGGCACAGATACGCAGTATTTT